This passage covers 3 T cell receptor beta chains from one sample sequenced in a study of siplizumab effects on memory and regulatory T cells. Data came from immunoSEQ multiplex PCR; TCRdb stores just in-frame clones and leaves some out. The sample lists about 50,000 clones; about 90% were seen once. Sequencing input: naive CD8+ T cells sorted from blood. The receptors here all came from a human donor in good health.

Here the CDR3 reads CASSSIEATGSENTIYF. The CDR3 DNA sequence: TGTGCCAGCAGTTCAATTGAAGCCACAGGGTCCGAAAACACCATATATTTT. This chain joins TRBV27 and TRBJ1-3, with D possibly matching TRBD1 (6 bases). V was pared by 4 bases and J by 6 bases, with 22 bases between. Per the germline V gene, CDR1 is MNHEY and CDR2 is SMNVEV (reference sequence). The CDR3 sequence is 17 residues long.

The rearrangement joins TRBV7-9 to TRBJ2-2, with a possible D match to TRBD2 (5 bases). The CDR3 consists of 13 residues. With 4 bases removed from V and 8 bases from J, the gap between germline ends came to 11 bases. CDR1 and CDR2 (germline): SEHNR, FQNEAQ (reference sequence). In DNA, the CDR3 is TGTGCCAGCAGCTCTTTACCGGGAGGGGAGCTGTTTTTT. Translated, it gives CASSSLPGGELFF.

The V gene is TRBV9, the J gene TRBJ2-5; D is unclear. V lost 4 bases and J 3 bases, leaving 13 bases between the germline ends. CDR1 is SGDLS and CDR2 is YYNGEE in the germline V gene. This CDR3 region has 14 residues. The CDR3 region has the DNA TGTGCCAGCAGCCCCCGTTGGAAGGAAGAGACCCAGTACTTC. This encodes CASSPRWKEETQYF.